The rows below give T cell receptor beta chains drawn from one sample of a study of response to subunit inactivated influenza vaccine. From the RT-PCR reads, TCRdb called clonotypes with MiXCR, one entry per CDR3 protein. This table has about half a million distinct CDR3 sequences, approximately 7.7% appearing once. The sequencing used PBMCs from blood, collected around 25 months after vaccination. These receptors all stem from a man between 50 and 75 years old who received an inactivated influenza vaccine. Each CDR3 is given with its conserved first and last residue. A D gene is named only where the DNA matches it firmly. Rows may omit the clone size; those that give it use once, few, many or a size class.

j_gene: TRBJ2-3; v_gene: TRBV7-9; abundance: -; d_gene: TRBD2; CDR3nt: TGTGCCAGCAGCTCGCTACTAGCGGGATCCACAGATACGCAGTATTTT; CDR3aa: CASSSLLAGSTDTQYF
j_gene: TRBJ2-6; v_gene: TRBV3-1; abundance: few; d_gene: -; CDR3nt: TGTGCCAGCAGCCGAAGATCAGGGTCTGGGGCCAACGTCCTGACTTTC; CDR3aa: CASSRRSGSGANVLTF
j_gene: TRBJ2-7; v_gene: TRBV6-2/TRBV6-3; abundance: few; d_gene: -; CDR3nt: TGTGCCAGCAGTTACAAGGAAGGCTACGAGCAGTACTTC; CDR3aa: CASSYKEGYEQYF
j_gene: TRBJ2-1; v_gene: TRBV20-1; abundance: many; d_gene: TRBD2; CDR3nt: TGCAGTTCGACACCGGGGGGGGTAAATGAGCAGTTCTTC; CDR3aa: CSSTPGGVNEQFF
j_gene: TRBJ2-3; v_gene: TRBV29-1; abundance: -; d_gene: TRBD1; CDR3nt: TGCAGCGGATCTTCCCGGCAGGGGGCCCCAGATACGCAGTATTTT; CDR3aa: CSGSSRQGAPDTQYF
j_gene: TRBJ2-1; v_gene: TRBV29-1; abundance: many; d_gene: TRBD1; CDR3nt: TGCAGCGTAGACTCCGATGGGACAGGGCTTTCGCGGTTCTTC; CDR3aa: CSVDSDGTGLSRFF
j_gene: TRBJ1-2; v_gene: TRBV10-3; abundance: few; d_gene: -; CDR3nt: TGTGCCATCAGTGAGGCCCGGACGGGAAACTATGGCTACACCTTC; CDR3aa: CAISEARTGNYGYTF
j_gene: TRBJ2-2; v_gene: TRBV5-6; abundance: -; d_gene: TRBD2; CDR3nt: TGTGCCAGCAGCTCGGCCATTTCCCTAGCGGGGGATACCGGGGAGCTGTTTTTT; CDR3aa: CASSSAISLAGDTGELFF
j_gene: TRBJ2-5; v_gene: TRBV5-1; abundance: few; d_gene: -; CDR3nt: TGCGCCAGCAGCGAAAACAGGGCTACTGGGGTAGAGACCCAGTACTTC; CDR3aa: CASSENRATGVETQYF
j_gene: TRBJ2-7; v_gene: TRBV30; abundance: -; d_gene: TRBD2; CDR3nt: TGTGCCTGGAGTACGGGGGGAAGCTCCTACGAGCAGTACTTC; CDR3aa: CAWSTGGSSYEQYF
j_gene: TRBJ2-7; v_gene: TRBV20-1; abundance: few; d_gene: -; CDR3nt: TGCAGTGCTAGAGCCCTTACCTACGAGCAGTACTTC; CDR3aa: CSARALTYEQYF
j_gene: TRBJ1-4; v_gene: TRBV4-1; abundance: few; d_gene: -; CDR3nt: TGCGCCAGCAGCCGCGGGTGGAGTACTAATGAAAAACTGTTTTTT; CDR3aa: CASSRGWSTNEKLFF
j_gene: TRBJ2-5; v_gene: TRBV6-5; abundance: many; d_gene: -; CDR3nt: TGTGCCAGCAGTTACTCGATCTCCGGGGCCCAGTACTTC; CDR3aa: CASSYSISGAQYF
j_gene: TRBJ2-7; v_gene: TRBV4-3; abundance: many; d_gene: -; CDR3nt: TGTGCCAGCAGCCAAGGCGCGGGGTCCTACGAGCAGTACTTC; CDR3aa: CASSQGAGSYEQYF
j_gene: TRBJ1-5; v_gene: TRBV15; abundance: -; d_gene: TRBD1; CDR3nt: TGTGCCACCAGCAGAGATCGAGACAGGGTAAATCAGCCCCAGCATTTT; CDR3aa: CATSRDRDRVNQPQHF
j_gene: TRBJ2-1; v_gene: TRBV10-3; abundance: -; d_gene: TRBD2; CDR3nt: TGTGCCATCAGCCGGACTAGCGGGGGGAATGAGCAGTTCTTC; CDR3aa: CAISRTSGGNEQFF
j_gene: TRBJ1-1; v_gene: TRBV6-2/TRBV6-3; abundance: many; d_gene: -; CDR3nt: TGTGCCAGCAGTTACTTTGGTAGAAACACTGAAGCTTTCTTT; CDR3aa: CASSYFGRNTEAFF
j_gene: TRBJ2-3; v_gene: TRBV12-3/TRBV12-4; abundance: many; d_gene: TRBD2; CDR3nt: TGTGCCAGCAGCTCCGCGGGGGGCCGCACAGATACGCAGTATTTT; CDR3aa: CASSSAGGRTDTQYF
j_gene: TRBJ2-1; v_gene: TRBV12-3/TRBV12-4; abundance: -; d_gene: TRBD2; CDR3nt: TGTGCCATCTCTCTCGGGGCTAGCGGGTTCAACTACAATGAGCAGTTCTTC; CDR3aa: CAISLGASGFNYNEQFF
j_gene: TRBJ2-1; v_gene: TRBV7-2; abundance: -; d_gene: TRBD2; CDR3nt: TGTGCCAGCAGCTTAGATAGCCTAGCGGGGGGGCTCCTCTTC; CDR3aa: CASSLDSLAGGLLF
j_gene: TRBJ2-2; v_gene: TRBV6-1; abundance: few; d_gene: -; CDR3nt: TGTGCCACTACAGGGGGGGAGAACACCGGGGAGCTGTTTTTT; CDR3aa: CATTGGENTGELFF
j_gene: TRBJ2-1; v_gene: TRBV5-5; abundance: -; d_gene: -; CDR3nt: TGTGCCAGCAGCCGAGCGACTAGTGAGCAGTTCTTC; CDR3aa: CASSRATSEQFF
j_gene: TRBJ1-2; v_gene: TRBV5-8; abundance: few; d_gene: -; CDR3nt: TGTGCCAGCAGCTGGGTCTCAGTCACTAACTATGGCTACACCTTC; CDR3aa: CASSWVSVTNYGYTF
j_gene: TRBJ2-1; v_gene: TRBV14; abundance: -; d_gene: -; CDR3nt: TGTGCCAGCAGCCAAGGCCTTCTGGATGAGCAGTTCTTC; CDR3aa: CASSQGLLDEQFF
j_gene: TRBJ2-7; v_gene: TRBV21-1; abundance: few; d_gene: -; CDR3nt: TGTGCCAGCAGCAATCGAGACAGGGGTTACGAGCAGTACTTC; CDR3aa: CASSNRDRGYEQYF
j_gene: TRBJ2-1; v_gene: TRBV6-1; abundance: many; d_gene: TRBD2; CDR3nt: TGTGCCAGCGGGACTAGCGGGAGTAGGGGACGCAATGAGCAGTTCTTC; CDR3aa: CASGTSGSRGRNEQFF
j_gene: TRBJ2-7; v_gene: TRBV11-2; abundance: few; d_gene: -; CDR3nt: TGTGCCAGCAGCTCCCTTTTGGCGGGGAGCTACGAGCAGTACTTC; CDR3aa: CASSSLLAGSYEQYF
j_gene: TRBJ2-1; v_gene: TRBV12-3/TRBV12-4; abundance: -; d_gene: -; CDR3nt: TGTGCCAGCAGTCTTTGGACGGGTGGCGAGGAGCAGTTCTTC; CDR3aa: CASSLWTGGEEQFF
j_gene: TRBJ2-5; v_gene: TRBV10-3; abundance: few; d_gene: -; CDR3nt: TGTGCCACCTCAAGCGGTTACCAAGAGACCCAGTACTTC; CDR3aa: CATSSGYQETQYF
j_gene: TRBJ2-7; v_gene: TRBV10-3; abundance: -; d_gene: TRBD1; CDR3nt: TGTGCCATCAGTTCCGGGACAGGACCCTACGAGCAGTACTTC; CDR3aa: CAISSGTGPYEQYF
j_gene: TRBJ1-5; v_gene: TRBV2; abundance: many; d_gene: -; CDR3nt: TGTGCCAGCAGCCGAGGGAGTAGCAATCAGCCCCAGCATTTT; CDR3aa: CASSRGSSNQPQHF
j_gene: TRBJ1-1; v_gene: TRBV11-2; abundance: many; d_gene: TRBD1; CDR3nt: TGTGCCAGCAGCCGGCGGTTAAGGGGGCGCCGGGACACTGAAGCTTTCTTT; CDR3aa: CASSRRLRGRRDTEAFF
j_gene: TRBJ2-2; v_gene: TRBV10-3; abundance: many; d_gene: -; CDR3nt: TGTGCCATCAGTGAGAGGCCGAACACCGGGGAGCTGTTTTTT; CDR3aa: CAISERPNTGELFF
j_gene: TRBJ2-5; v_gene: TRBV20-1; abundance: -; d_gene: -; CDR3nt: TGCAGTGCTAGAGATTGGGAGACCCAGTACTTC; CDR3aa: CSARDWETQYF
j_gene: TRBJ2-2; v_gene: TRBV10-2; abundance: -; d_gene: -; CDR3nt: TGCGCCAGCATTCGTGAGCGGGAGCTGTTTTTT; CDR3aa: CASIRERELFF
j_gene: TRBJ2-7; v_gene: TRBV11-2; abundance: few; d_gene: -; CDR3nt: TGTGCCAGCACCTTTGGATCCCAAGGAAACGAGCAGTACTTC; CDR3aa: CASTFGSQGNEQYF
j_gene: TRBJ2-2; v_gene: TRBV28; abundance: few; d_gene: TRBD1; CDR3nt: TGTGCCAGCAGTCCAGCCGGGACAGGGAGGGACACGAACACCGGGGAGCTGTTTTTT; CDR3aa: CASSPAGTGRDTNTGELFF
j_gene: TRBJ1-1; v_gene: TRBV29-1; abundance: -; d_gene: TRBD1; CDR3nt: TGCAGCGTTGTTGAGGGGGCGGGAGCTTTCTTT; CDR3aa: CSVVEGAGAFF
j_gene: TRBJ2-5; v_gene: TRBV20-1; abundance: -; d_gene: -; CDR3nt: TGCAGTGCTAGAGGGGCCTATATGGAGACCCAGTACTTC; CDR3aa: CSARGAYMETQYF
j_gene: TRBJ2-1; v_gene: TRBV12-3/TRBV12-4; abundance: few; d_gene: TRBD2; CDR3nt: TGTGCCAGCAGTCTCCCCGCCGGGACTAGCATGGGTGAGCAGTTCTTC; CDR3aa: CASSLPAGTSMGEQFF
j_gene: TRBJ1-2; v_gene: TRBV5-6; abundance: many; d_gene: -; CDR3nt: TGTGCCAGCAGCTTGCAAGGGATAACCCCTAACTATGGCTACACCTTC; CDR3aa: CASSLQGITPNYGYTF
j_gene: TRBJ2-7; v_gene: TRBV5-1; abundance: many; d_gene: -; CDR3nt: TGCGCCAGCAGCTTGGGGATTAACTACGAGCAGTACTTC; CDR3aa: CASSLGINYEQYF